Detailed here is one T cell receptor (beta chain). Its antigen is as yet unknown. PCR employed 60 Vbeta and 13 Jbeta primers. This table comes from immunoSEQ multiplex PCR, and its TCRdb copy is limited to in-frame clones, with some not included. The sample shows 85,000 to 110,000 clones, approximately 72% of them seen only once. V lost 4 bases and J 1 base, leaving 13 bases between the germline ends. In germline, CDR1 is SQVTM, CDR2 ANQGSEA. This CDR3 comprises 14 residues. The data derive from a study of cytomegalovirus exposure and HLA in healthy donors. Study-wide results and limits: Rare TCR sequences dominated, though some public TCRs recurred in many donors.

This chain connects TRBV29-1 to TRBJ1-1, with no clear D. The specimen was PBMCs. The sequence came from a woman in her forties or fifties in good health and CMV-seronegative. In DNA, the CDR3 is TGCAGCGTTGTCCCCGCAACAAAGAACACTGAAGCTTTCTTT. Protein sequence: CSVVPATKNTEAFF.